This TCR beta chain originates from a study of blood T cell repertoires in COVID-19. The CDR3 is 13 residues long. V gave up 2 bases and J gave up 6 bases, with 10 bases separating them. The germline gives CDR1 MDHEN, CDR2 SYDVKM. All recovered Cohort 3 donors got two negative PCRs, got clearance, or saw symptom resolution. Method: immunoSEQ multiplex PCR; TCRdb's copy keeps in-frame clones and lacks some. This sample yields around 390,000 clones, of which approximately 87% are seen a single time; 10% belongs to the top ten. J is TRBJ1-2 and V is TRBV28; unclear D gene. The source of this sequence is a woman aged 45-60 years who had recovered from COVID-19. Sequenced sample: PBMCs or T cells enriched from blood (not recorded which). In DNA form, the CDR3 reads TGTGCCAGCAGTTTACGGGATAGGAATGGCTACACCTTC. Translated: CASSLRDRNGYTF.